The 28 T cell receptor beta chains in this list originate from one sample, sequenced in a study of Ad26.COV2.S vaccination and SARS-CoV-2 variants. Treatment of the sample: some 20 received Ad26.COV2.S at low or high dose, single or two shots; 5 received placebo; per-sample allocation not given. Day 63 after the first vaccine or placebo injection was the time point for sampling. Data came from immunoSEQ multiplex PCR; TCRdb stores just in-frame clones and leaves some out. The profile shows about 320,000 clones, 70% to 90% of them singletons. Sequenced here: peripheral blood, sampled in a trial of Ad26.COV2.S vaccine versus placebo. These TCRs come from a person between 18 and 65 years old who received the Ad26.COV2.S COVID-19 vaccine or a placebo.

This rearrangement joins TRBV7-9 to TRBJ2-5, with D perhaps matching TRBD1 or TRBD2 (5 bases each). In germline, CDR1 is SEHNR, CDR2 FQNEAQ (reference sequence). The V and J ends lost 8 bases and 5 bases respectively, with 15 bases between them. This CDR3 contains 13 residues. Here the CDR3 reads CASGRGVGETQYF. The CDR3 DNA reads TGTGCCAGCGGGCGAGGGGTTGGGGAGACCCAGTACTTC.

The chain carries TRBV5-8 and TRBJ1-5; D gene ambiguous. Germline loops: CDR1 SGHTS, CDR2 YDEGEE. The CDR3 has 14 residues. V was cut by 0 bases and J by 2 bases, with 6 bases left in between. This CDR3 is CASSLGRGNQPQHF. The CDR3 bases are TGTGCCAGCAGCTTGGGACGGGGCAATCAGCCCCAGCATTTT. The variable domain in full, with the rest retrieved from reference TRBV5-8 and TRBJ1-5, is EAGVTQSPTHLIKTRGQQATLRCSPISGHTSVYWYQQALGLGLQFLLWYDEGEERNRGNFPPRFSGRQFPNYSSELNVNALELEDSALYLCASSLGRGNQPQHFGDGTRLSIL.

The chain couples TRBV5-6 to TRBJ2-7; 8 bases align to TRBD1. Trimming removed 2 bases from V and 7 bases from J; junction bases left unmatched: 5. The CDR3 runs to 13 residues. Germline-derived CDR1 and CDR2 are SGHDT and YYEEEE. As DNA, the CDR3 is TGTGCCAGCAGCTTCGGGACAGGACAGGAGCAGTACTTC. Protein: CASSFGTGQEQYF.

The chain couples TRBV7-9 to TRBJ2-7; D perhaps matches TRBD1 (5 bases). Germline V CDR1 and CDR2: SEHNR, FQNEAQ (reference sequence). The CDR3 is 15 residues long. Trimming removed 5 bases at V and 2 bases at J, with 16 bases between. CDR3 sequence (DNA): TGTGCCAGCAGCCAACCCAGGGAACCCACCTACGAGCAGTACTTC. Its translation is CASSQPREPTYEQYF.

Comment on this clone: The identical CDR3 is also encoded by other nucleotide sequences in the sample. The chain carries TRBV6-5 and TRBJ2-5, with TRBD1 matching over 7 bases. The CDR3 is made up of 13 amino acids. V was pared by 7 bases and J by 4 bases, with 6 bases of the junction left unmatched. Germline-derived CDR1 and CDR2 are MNHEY and SVGAGI. CDR3 DNA sequence: TGTGCCAGCAAAGCACAGGGGCGAGAGACCCAGTACTTC. Its translation is CASKAQGRETQYF.

The gene calls are TRBV5-1 and TRBJ1-1; 9 positions agree with TRBD1. The CDR3 extends over 14 amino acids. Germline trimming cut 3 bases from V and 7 bases from J; bases unmatched to any gene: 7. CDR1 is SGHRS, CDR2 YFSETQ, per germline. The CDR3 sequence is CASSSRTGENEAFF. The CDR3 nucleotides read TGCGCCAGCAGCTCCCGGACAGGGGAAAATGAAGCTTTCTTT.

The chain recombines TRBV7-8 with TRBJ1-6; D possibly corresponds to TRBD1 (6 bases). CDR3 length equals 14 residues. Trimming cost V 5 bases and J 7 bases, with 12 bases left between them. Germline-derived CDR1 and CDR2 are SGHVS and FQNEAQ. The CDR3 spells CASSLQGGNSPLHF. The CDR3 DNA sequence: TGTGCCAGCAGCCTACAGGGAGGCAATTCACCCCTCCACTTT.

The chain joins TRBV28 to TRBJ1-2; TRBD1 is a possible D gene (5 bases). V was cut by 5 bases and J by 8 bases, with 30 bases left in between. The CDR3 has 18 residues. The germline CDR1 and CDR2 sequences are MDHEN and SYDVKM. This CDR3 is CASSPPRGRAVVSLGYTF. CDR3 nucleotides: TGTGCCAGCAGTCCGCCCCGTGGCAGGGCCGTAGTAAGCTTAGGCTACACCTTC.

The rearrangement joins TRBV19 to TRBJ1-1; D might be TRBD1 (6 bases). Trimming removed 8 bases at V and 5 bases at J, with 15 bases between. The CDR3 is made up of 13 amino acids. Germline CDR1 is LNHDA and CDR2 is SQIVND (reference sequence). The DNA of the CDR3 is TGTGCCAGTGAAACAGGGAGTCGGACTGAAGCTTTCTTT. This translates into CASETGSRTEAFF.

For the CDR3, the DNA is TGTGCCAGCAGTTGGGCCTACACAGATACGCAGTATTTT. It yields the protein CASSWAYTDTQYF. The chain links TRBV27 to TRBJ2-3; D is unclear. Germline CDR1 MNHEY, CDR2 SMNVEV (reference sequence). With 4 bases removed from V and 2 bases from J, the gap between germline ends came to 7 bases. This CDR3 has 13 residues.

This clone appeared a single time. The rearrangement joins TRBV19 to TRBJ2-4; D is ambiguous. The CDR3 is made up of 15 amino acids. Trimming pared 3 bases from V and 8 bases from J, leaving 17 bases between. Germline values: CDR1 LNHDA, CDR2 SQIVND (reference sequence). The CDR3: CASSMGGFSGDIQYF. CDR3 sequence (DNA): TGTGCCAGTAGTATGGGTGGTTTCAGTGGGGACATTCAGTACTTC.

This rearrangement joins TRBV27 to TRBJ2-7; TRBD1 matches 7 bases. The germline CDR1 and CDR2 sequences are MNHEY and SMNVEV (reference sequence). The V segment lost 5 bases and the J segment 6 bases; nucleotides outside the gene matches: 10. The CDR3 is made up of 14 amino acids. Here the CDR3 reads CASSPIGTAFEQYF. Written as DNA, the CDR3 is TGTGCCAGCAGTCCCATCGGGACAGCTTTCGAGCAGTACTTC.

This sequence joins TRBV7-9 and TRBJ2-5; no firm D call. The V end lost 5 bases, the J end lost 5 bases, and 12 bases lay between the germline ends. The CDR3 is 13 amino acids. CDR1 is SEHNR and CDR2 is FQNEAQ in the germline V gene (reference sequence). CDR3 nucleotide sequence: TGTGCCAGCAGCGACCCGGCGGTGGAGACCCAGTACTTC. It codes for CASSDPAVETQYF.

The chain joins TRBV2 to TRBJ1-4; D is ambiguous. This CDR3 spans 13 amino acids. Trimming stripped 7 bases from V and 5 bases from J, with 11 bases between. Germline-derived CDR1 and CDR2 are SNHLY and FYNNEI. CDR3 in amino acids: CASMRDVNEKLFF. As DNA, the CDR3 is TGTGCCAGCATGAGGGATGTGAATGAAAAACTGTTTTTT.

The chain employs TRBV5-5 and TRBJ1-1; D perhaps matches TRBD1 (5 bases). Trimming removed 1 base at V and 3 bases at J, with 13 bases between. The CDR3 loop spans 15 amino acids. Germline V gene lookup returns CDR1 SGHKS and CDR2 YYEKEE (reference sequence). The CDR3 loop is CASSLPSGWDTEAFF. As DNA, the CDR3 is TGTGCCAGCAGCTTGCCTTCAGGGTGGGACACTGAAGCTTTCTTT.

The genes are TRBV28 and TRBJ1-2; D may be TRBD1 (5 bases). This CDR3 is built from 14 residues. The germline V gene encodes CDR1 MDHEN and CDR2 SYDVKM. Trimming took 0 bases from V and 7 from J, leaving 12 bases between them. Here the CDR3 DNA reads TGTGCCAGCAGTTTATGGTTAGGGACGGCTGGCTACACCTTC. It specifies CASSLWLGTAGYTF.

The CDR3 DNA sequence: TGCGCCAGCAGTGATTCGGGGACCTCCTATAATTCACCCCTCCACTTT. It encodes CASSDSGTSYNSPLHF. This chain uses TRBV10-2 with TRBJ1-6; possible D gene TRBD1, 5 bases. Germline V CDR1 and CDR2: WSHSY, SAAADI. This CDR3 spans 16 amino acids. Trimming removed 3 bases from V and 0 bases from J, with 9 bases in between.

V usage is TRBV10-3 and J usage is TRBJ1-1, with D perhaps TRBD1 (6 bases). V lost 3 bases and J 4 bases, leaving 15 bases between the germline ends. The V gene's germline CDR1 is ENHRY and CDR2 SYGVKD. This CDR3 has 15 residues. CDR3 amino acids: CAISEGGAGGTEAFF. The CDR3 coding sequence is TGTGCCATCAGTGAAGGGGGGGCGGGAGGCACTGAAGCTTTCTTT.

This chain joins TRBV27 and TRBJ1-6, with a possible D match to TRBD1 (5 bases). CDR1 is MNHEY, CDR2 SMNVEV, per germline (reference sequence). The CDR3 runs 16 residues. V lost 4 bases to trimming and J lost 6 bases, with 16 bases between them. CDR3 DNA sequence: TGTGCCAGCAGTTCGACTCCCGGGACGGGTAATTCACCCCTCCACTTT. Translating gives CASSSTPGTGNSPLHF.

This clone occurred once. The chain uses TRBV5-5 and TRBJ1-1; TRBD1 is a possible D gene (5 bases). The germline gives CDR1 SGHKS, CDR2 YYEKEE (reference sequence). The CDR3 covers 14 residues. V was cut by 4 bases and J by 4 bases, with 14 bases left in between. Written as DNA, the CDR3 is TGTGCCAGCAGCCTGGGAGAGGGGCTCACTGAAGCTTTCTTT. This translates into CASSLGEGLTEAFF. The complete variable domain, with remaining parts taken from reference TRBV5-5 and TRBJ1-1, reads DAGVTQSPTHLIKTRGQQVTLRCSPISGHKSVSWYQQVLGQGPQFIFQYYEKEERGRGNFPDRFSARQFPNYSSELNVNALLLGDSALYLCASSLGEGLTEAFFGQGTRLTVV.

V usage is TRBV3-1 (or the pseudogene TRBV3-2) and J usage is TRBJ2-7; D not resolved. The ends were cut back, 4 bases at V and 6 bases at J, with 7 bases in the middle. The CDR3 extends over 11 amino acids. Germline CDR1 is LGHDT and CDR2 is YNNKEL (reference sequence). This CDR3 is CASSRTREQYF. For the CDR3, the DNA is TGTGCCAGCAGCCGAACACGCGAGCAGTACTTC.

V is TRBV29-1 and J is TRBJ1-1; no clear D gene. The CDR3 length is 13 residues. V lost 4 bases, J lost 4 bases, and 13 bases lay in between. In germline, CDR1 is SQVTM, CDR2 ANQGSEA. The DNA for the CDR3 is TGCAGCGTTGTCCCTCAAGCAGGCACTGAAGCTTTCTTT. Translated: CSVVPQAGTEAFF.

The V and J genes are TRBV5-1 and TRBJ2-1, with 15 bases identical to TRBD2. CDR1 and CDR2 (germline): SGHRS, YFSETQ. The V segment lost 4 bases and the J segment 0 bases; nucleotides outside the gene matches: 8. This CDR3 contains 19 residues. In DNA, the CDR3 is TGCGCCAGCAGCAAAGGGACTAGCGGGGGGCTCCCCTCCTACAATGAGCAGTTCTTC. It encodes CASSKGTSGGLPSYNEQFF.

The genes are TRBV6-5 and TRBJ2-7; D is unresolved. This CDR3 contains 13 residues. CDR1 is MNHEY and CDR2 is SVGAGI in the germline V gene. V lost 2 bases and J 1 base, leaving 6 bases between the germline ends. CDR3 loop: CASSYGFSYEQYF. The CDR3 DNA sequence: TGTGCCAGCAGTTACGGCTTTTCCTACGAGCAGTACTTC.

The rearrangement uses TRBV6-5 and TRBJ1-2; D gene unclear. V shed 2 bases and J shed 8 bases, with 12 bases lying between them. The CDR3 runs 13 residues. CDR1 and CDR2 from the germline V gene are MNHEY and SVGAGI. The CDR3 here is CASSYTTSSGYTF. The CDR3 nucleotides are TGTGCCAGCAGTTACACGACCTCCTCCGGCTACACCTTC.

The table lists this clone with a few counts. V and J are TRBV6-5 and TRBJ2-5; 12 bases map to TRBD2. With V trimmed by 6 bases and J by 5 bases, 7 bases remained unmatched. The CDR3 totals 15 residues. Germline CDR1 is MNHEY and CDR2 is SVGAGI. The DNA for the CDR3 is TGTGCCAGCAGCTTGCTAGCGGGGGGGCCGGAGACCCAGTACTTC. It yields the protein CASSLLAGGPETQYF.

This rearrangement joins TRBV3-1 (or the pseudogene TRBV3-2) to TRBJ2-5; D gene ambiguous. The germline V and J ends were trimmed by 2 bases and 2 bases, with 9 bases remaining between them. The CDR3 sequence is 14 residues long. Germline CDR1 is LGHDT and CDR2 is YNNKEL (reference sequence). Here the CDR3 DNA reads TGTGCCAGCAGCCAAAAGTCATTTCAAGAGACCCAGTACTTC. Protein: CASSQKSFQETQYF.

CDR3 amino acids: CSVLSDSSYEQYF. The CDR3, as DNA: TGCAGCGTCCTTTCCGACAGCTCCTACGAGCAGTACTTC. This chain uses TRBV29-1 with TRBJ2-7; tentatively, D is TRBD1 (5 bases). Germline V gene sequence: CDR1 SQVTM, CDR2 ANQGSEA. V was trimmed by 6 bases and J by 0 bases, leaving 12 bases between them. This CDR3 is built from 13 residues.